This TCR beta chain was recorded in a study of a mutant IDH1 vaccine in newly diagnosed glioma. Generated by immunoSEQ multiplex PCR, the TCRdb table keeps only in-frame clones and is missing some. This repertoire shows about 45,000 clones, over 80% found once; its top ten account for roughly 2.3%. The time point is: week 35, safety follow-up. Vaccination comprised doses that each held 300 ug of mutant IDH1 20-mer peptide, plus topical imiquimod. Remarks on this clone: Antigen: not known.

The receptor was isolated from a man aged 50-59 years with glioma. This sample comprised PBMCs, obtained from a glioma patient whose treatment included an IDH1 peptide vaccine.

CDR3 DNA: TGTGCCAGCAGGGGCCTTACAGATACGCAGTATTTT. As protein: CASRGLTDTQYF. The chain carries TRBV28 and TRBJ2-3; D is uncertain. The V gene lost 6 bases and the J gene lost 3 bases, with 7 bases spanning the gap. This CDR3 is built from 12 residues. Germline V gene lookup returns CDR1 MDHEN and CDR2 SYDVKM.